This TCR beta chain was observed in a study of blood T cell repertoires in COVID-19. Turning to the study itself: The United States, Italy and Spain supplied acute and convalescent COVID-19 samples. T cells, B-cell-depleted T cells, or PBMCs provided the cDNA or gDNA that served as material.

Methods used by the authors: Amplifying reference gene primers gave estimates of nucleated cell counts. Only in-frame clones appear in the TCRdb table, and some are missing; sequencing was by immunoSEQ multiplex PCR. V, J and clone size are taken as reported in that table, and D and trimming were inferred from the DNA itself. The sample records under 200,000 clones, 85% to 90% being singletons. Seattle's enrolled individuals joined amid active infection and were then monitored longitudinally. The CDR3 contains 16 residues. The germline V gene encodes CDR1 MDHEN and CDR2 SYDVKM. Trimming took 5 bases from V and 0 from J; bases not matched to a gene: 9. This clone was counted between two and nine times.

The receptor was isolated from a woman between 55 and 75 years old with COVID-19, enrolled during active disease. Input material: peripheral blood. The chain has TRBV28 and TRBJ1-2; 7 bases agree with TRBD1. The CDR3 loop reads CASSMRGGPTNYGYTF. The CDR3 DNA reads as TGTGCCAGCAGTATGCGAGGGGGCCCAACTAACTATGGCTACACCTTC.